This T cell receptor beta chain was retrieved from a study of cytomegalovirus exposure and HLA in healthy donors. Turning to the study itself: Genotyping of roughly 400 donors showed that roughly 83% belonged to the Caucasian-associated ancestry cluster.

Germline V gene lookup returns CDR1 SGHTA and CDR2 FQGNSA. Trimming took off 3 bases at V and 5 bases at J, with 11 bases between the two ends. The CDR3 is 13 residues long. In the case of this clone: Antigen: not known.

Study-wide results and caveats: Reported performance of the classifier showed diagnosis of cytomegalovirus status with high specificity and sensitivity. Previously analyzed data showed that most TCR beta V segments were productive at a frequency of about 87% or about 30%. Overall, approximately 150 TCR beta chains were annotated as cytomegalovirus-associated.

Primers: 60 Vbeta forward and 13 Jbeta reverse. Produced via immunoSEQ multiplex PCR; TCRdb's table is partial and in-frame only. The sample has 95,000 to 130,000 clones; around three quarters are singletons. The source is a man aged 25 to 45 in good health and CMV-seropositive. Sequencing used PBMCs. The V and J genes are TRBV7-2 and TRBJ2-7; the D gene is possibly TRBD1 (6 bases). The CDR3 loop is CASSFGWDNEQYF. The CDR3 DNA reads TGTGCCAGCAGCTTTGGGTGGGACAACGAGCAGTACTTC.